These 2 T cell receptor beta chains came from one sample sequenced in a study of T cells in Graves' hyperthyroidism and ophthalmopathy. RNA transcripts were the template for amplifying TCR beta CDR3 regions. Carried out on the TCR CDR3, a first-round RT-PCR used the HTBI primer set. MiXCR, run by TCRdb on the multiplex PCR reads, gives a single entry per CDR3 protein. This table holds about half a million distinct CDR3 sequences, roughly 24% found once. The sequencing sample was made of blood. These receptors came from a woman in her thirties with Graves' ophthalmopathy.

This clonotype showed up just a few times. This chain joins TRBV20-1 and TRBJ1-1, with 10 bases identical to TRBD1. Germline CDR1 and CDR2: DFQATT and SNEGSKA (reference sequence). Germline trimming cut 0 bases from V and 1 base from J; bases unmatched to any gene: 5. The CDR3 consists of 16 residues. CDR3 residues: CSARDPRTGGNTEAFF. Written as DNA, the CDR3 is TGCAGTGCTAGAGATCCCAGGACAGGGGGGAACACTGAAGCTTTCTTT.

This clonotype appeared many times. V usage is TRBV29-1 and J usage is TRBJ1-2; D unresolved. This CDR3 region has 12 residues. CDR1 is SQVTM and CDR2 is ANQGSEA in the germline V gene. V lost 7 bases to trimming and J lost 1 base, with 10 bases between them. The CDR3 DNA reads TGCAGCGCCTGGTTCAGTAACTATGGCTACACCTTC. Its translation is CSAWFSNYGYTF.